This is a list of T cell receptor beta chains from one sample in a study of blood T cell repertoires in COVID-19. Only in-frame clones appear in the TCRdb table, and some are missing; sequencing was by immunoSEQ multiplex PCR. The profile shows about 97,000 clones, nearly 90% of them singletons. Sequenced material: peripheral blood. The receptors stem from a man aged 45 to 65 with active COVID-19. The CDR3 runs from the conserved cysteine through the conserved F or W. The D gene is left open where the match is weak. Size values are once, few and many counts, or a class for expanded clones, and some rows have none.

TRBD1 TRBJ1-5 TRBV5-5 . CASSPIALGQGSRPQHF TGTGCCAGCAGCCCTATAGCTCTGGGACAGGGGTCTCGGCCCCAGCATTTT
TRBD1 TRBJ1-1 TRBV25-1 . CASSHTGGNTEAFF TGTGCCAGCAGCCACACAGGGGGCAACACTGAAGCTTTCTTT
TRBD1 TRBJ1-1 TRBV7-2 . CASSPGQTTEAFF TGTGCCAGCAGCCCGGGACAGACCACTGAAGCTTTCTTT
TRBD2 TRBJ2-3 TRBV9 . CASSLGLAGGQGDTQYF TGTGCCAGCAGCCTAGGACTAGCGGGGGGGCAAGGAGATACGCAGTATTTT
. TRBJ1-1 TRBV2 few CASRTEGSTEAFF TGTGCCAGCAGAACGGAAGGGAGCACTGAAGCTTTCTTT
. TRBJ2-3 TRBV6-4 once CASSPQGTSTDTQYF TGTGCCAGCAGCCCCCAGGGAACTAGCACAGATACGCAGTATTTT
. TRBJ2-7 TRBV5-4 . CASSSGQYGSSYEQYF TGTGCCAGCAGCTCCGGACAGTACGGCAGCTCCTACGAGCAGTACTTC
. TRBJ1-2 TRBV4-3 . CASSQDLAADGTF TGCGCCAGCAGCCAAGATCTTGCGGCCGATGGCACCTTC
. TRBJ1-6 TRBV6-5 . CASSRAGWNNSPLHF TGTGCCAGCAGTCGGGCGGGGTGGAATAATTCACCCCTCCACTTT
. TRBJ2-7 TRBV4-3 . CASSQSPGSTYEQYF TGCGCCAGCAGCCAGTCGCCAGGAAGTACCTACGAGCAGTACTTC
TRBD2 TRBJ2-1 TRBV6-2/TRBV6-3 . CASSFPPSGGDYNEQFF TGTGCCAGCAGTTTTCCCCCTAGCGGGGGCGACTACAATGAGCAGTTCTTC
TRBD1 TRBJ1-1 TRBV2 . CASRGDRVSGAFF TGTGCCAGCAGGGGGGACAGGGTTTCTGGAGCTTTCTTT
. TRBJ1-6 TRBV5-6 . CASSSPIQNPPLHF TGTGCCAGCAGCTCTCCTATACAGAATCCACCCCTCCACTTT
. TRBJ2-5 TRBV7-2 . CASSLAGGRETQYF TGTGCCAGCAGCTTAGCGGGGGGAAGGGAGACCCAGTACTTC
. TRBJ1-2 TRBV11-2 . CASSFGAVAFYGYTF TGTGCCAGCAGCTTTGGGGCGGTCGCTTTCTATGGCTACACCTTC
TRBD1 TRBJ1-4 TRBV5-1 . CASSYDRGDEKLFF TGCGCCAGCAGCTATGACAGGGGGGATGAAAAACTGTTTTTT
TRBD1 TRBJ1-2 TRBV5-1 . CASRRQGANPYGYTF TGCGCCAGCCGAAGACAGGGGGCGAATCCATATGGCTACACCTTC
. TRBJ1-6 TRBV2 . CASRQILFYNSPLHF TGTGCCAGCAGACAGATTTTATTCTATAATTCACCCCTCCACTTT
. TRBJ2-4 TRBV19 . CASSIRGGKNIQYF TGTGCCAGTAGTATACGGGGTGGCAAAAACATTCAGTACTTC
. TRBJ2-5 TRBV7-2 . CASSPRGRETQYF TGTGCCAGCAGCCCCAGGGGAAGAGAGACCCAGTACTTC
. TRBJ1-6 TRBV19 few CASSNGERSPLHF TGTGCCAGTAGTAACGGGGAGAGGTCACCCCTCCACTTT
TRBD1 TRBJ2-5 TRBV3-1/TRBV3-2 once CASSLQGVETQYF TGTGCCAGCAGCCTGCAGGGGGTCGAGACCCAGTACTTC
TRBD2 TRBJ2-3 TRBV30 . CALGGSTDTQYF TGTGCCCTGGGGGGGAGCACAGATACGCAGTATTTT
. TRBJ2-3 TRBV7-2 . CASSPQGLDTDTQYF TGTGCCAGCAGCCCACAGGGATTGGACACAGATACGCAGTATTTT
TRBD1 TRBJ1-4 TRBV27 few CASSLDRGDEKLFF TGTGCCAGCAGTTTAGACAGGGGAGATGAAAAACTGTTTTTT
. TRBJ2-1 TRBV2 . CASSEAGGVSYNEQFF TGTGCCAGCAGTGAAGCGGGCGGGGTCTCCTACAATGAGCAGTTCTTC
. TRBJ2-3 TRBV3-1/TRBV3-2 . CASSQEGGGRTDTQYF TGTGCCAGCAGCCAAGAAGGGGGAGGGAGAACAGATACGCAGTATTTT
. TRBJ2-1 TRBV7-9 . CASSFGSSASPTINEQFF TGTGCCAGCAGCTTTGGTTCTAGCGCCTCCCCTACGATTAATGAGCAGTTCTTC
TRBD1 TRBJ1-2 TRBV5-4 . CASSISTGGGYGYTF TGTGCCAGCAGCATCTCGACAGGGGGTGGCTATGGCTACACCTTC
. TRBJ2-2 TRBV9 . CASSVAGVTGELFF TGTGCCAGCAGCGTAGCTGGAGTGACCGGGGAGCTGTTTTTT
. TRBJ1-1 TRBV11-2 . CASNWAGQNTEAFF TGTGCCAGCAACTGGGCAGGTCAGAACACTGAAGCTTTCTTT
TRBD1 TRBJ1-4 TRBV27 . CASSYRGRFEKLFF TGTGCCAGCAGTTACAGGGGCAGGTTTGAAAAACTGTTTTTT
. TRBJ2-2 TRBV9 . CASSDINTGELFF TGTGCCAGCAGCGATATTAACACCGGGGAGCTGTTTTTT
. TRBJ1-2 TRBV12-3/TRBV12-4 . CASTDSGGYGYTF TGTGCCAGCACGGACAGCGGGGGCTATGGCTACACCTTC
. TRBJ1-5 TRBV7-8 . CASSGTPYSNQPQHF TGTGCCAGCAGCGGGACACCATATAGCAATCAGCCCCAGCATTTT